This TCR beta chain was profiled in a study of T cell responses to AZD1222 COVID-19 vaccine. Study-level results: Every sample of the repertoires postdated the peak T cell response. Spike-specific TCR breadth and depth went up after people got two AZD1222 doses. Just 5 to 7 AZD1222 recipients tested seropositive at baseline. Donors skewed white British and female; clonal diversity was possibly underestimated.

V was shortened by 3 bases and J by 1 base, with 9 bases between the two germline ends. The CDR3 covers 14 residues. The germline V gene encodes CDR1 LNHDA and CDR2 SQIVND (reference sequence). Details on this clone: Its specificity is unknown.

Profiling relied on immunoSEQ multiplex PCR, and the TCRdb table lists in-frame clones only, not all of them. The sample contains tens of thousands of clones, 80% to 85% of which appear only once. This sequence joins TRBV19 and TRBJ1-1; tentatively, D is TRBD1 (6 bases). This clonotype was sampled from an adult who received the AZD1222 COVID-19 vaccine. This material consisted of peripheral blood, taken 28 days after the second AZD1222 dose. The CDR3: CASSMWGANTEAFF. CDR3 in DNA: TGTGCCAGTAGTATGTGGGGGGCGAACACTGAAGCTTTCTTT.